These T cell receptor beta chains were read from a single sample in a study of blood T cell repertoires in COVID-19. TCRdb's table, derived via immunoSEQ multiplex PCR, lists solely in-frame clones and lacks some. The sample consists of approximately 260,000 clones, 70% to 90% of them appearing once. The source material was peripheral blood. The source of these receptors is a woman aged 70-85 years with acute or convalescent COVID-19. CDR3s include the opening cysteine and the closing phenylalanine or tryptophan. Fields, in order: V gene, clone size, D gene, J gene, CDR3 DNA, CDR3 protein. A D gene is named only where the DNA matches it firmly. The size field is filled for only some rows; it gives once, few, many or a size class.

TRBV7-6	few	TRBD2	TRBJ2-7	TGTGCCAGCAGCACGACTAGCGGGGTATATAACGAGCAGTACTTC	CASSTTSGVYNEQYF
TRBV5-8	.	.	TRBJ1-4	TGTGCCAGCAGCTTTAGGGGCAGGTGGAATGAAAAACTGTTTTTT	CASSFRGRWNEKLFF
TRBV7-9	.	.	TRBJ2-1	TGTGCCAGCAGTTCACTCCGAAATGAGCAGTTCTTC	CASSSLRNEQFF
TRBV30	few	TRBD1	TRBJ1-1	TGTGCCTGGAGTAGGAAGGGACAGGGAGCTTTCTTT	CAWSRKGQGAFF
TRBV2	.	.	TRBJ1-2	TGTGCCAGCAGTGAACGGGTGGGGAGCGGGGGCTACACCTTC	CASSERVGSGGYTF
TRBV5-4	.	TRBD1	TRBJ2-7	TGTGCCAGCAGCTCGACCCGGGACAGGGGGCGGTACGAGCAGTACTTC	CASSSTRDRGRYEQYF
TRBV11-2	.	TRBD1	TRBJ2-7	TGTGCCAGCAGCCGAAACCGGGACAGGGATTACGAGCAGTACTTC	CASSRNRDRDYEQYF
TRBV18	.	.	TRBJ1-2	TGTGCCAGCTCACCAAACCAGGGAGGCTATGGCTACACCTTC	CASSPNQGGYGYTF
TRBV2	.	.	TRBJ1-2	TGTGCCAGCAGCCCCGGGTACTATGGCTACACCTTC	CASSPGYYGYTF
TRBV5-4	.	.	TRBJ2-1	TGTGCCAGCAGCTTGGCCTTGGACTATTCGAATGAGCAGTTCTTC	CASSLALDYSNEQFF
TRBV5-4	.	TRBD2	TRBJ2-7	TGTGCCAGCAGCCGACCCCTAGCGGGGGCCTACGAGCAGTACTTC	CASSRPLAGAYEQYF
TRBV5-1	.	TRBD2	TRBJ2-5	TGCGCCAGCAGCTCCTATAGCGGGGAAGAGACCCAGTACTTC	CASSSYSGEETQYF
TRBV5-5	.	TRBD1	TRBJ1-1	TGTGCCAGCAGCTTGGGGACAGGGAGTGCCACTGAAGCTTTCTTT	CASSLGTGSATEAFF